The 9 T cell receptor beta chains reported below all come from one sample, sequenced in a study of T cell responses to AZD1222 COVID-19 vaccine. Sequenced by immunoSEQ multiplex PCR; TCRdb stores in-frame clones only, minus some. The sample consists of about 94,000 clones, about 90% of them appearing once. The material was peripheral blood, obtained on day 0 of AZD1222 vaccination. These receptors all come from an adult in good health.

This clone has just one count. The CDR3 protein is CASSLEQGSYNSPLHF. Here the CDR3 DNA reads TGTGCCAGCAGCTTAGAGCAGGGCTCCTATAATTCACCCCTCCACTTT. The rearrangement joins TRBV7-8 to TRBJ1-6; the D gene is possibly TRBD1 (5 bases). In germline, CDR1 is SGHVS, CDR2 FQNEAQ. Trimming took 1 base from V and 0 from J, leaving 7 bases between them. This CDR3 has 16 amino acids.

In this sample, this clone turned up a few times. The chain recombines TRBV4-3 with TRBJ1-2; possibly TRBD1 for D (5 bases). The CDR3 is made up of 13 amino acids. The V gene lost 1 base and the J gene lost 7 bases, with 10 bases spanning the gap. CDR1 and CDR2 (germline): LGHNA, YSLEER. CDR3 bases: TGCGCCAGCAGCCAAGCCAGGGTTGTTGGCTACACCTTC. As protein: CASSQARVVGYTF.

The table lists this clone with a count of one. The chain recombines TRBV6-2 or TRBV6-3 with TRBJ1-5, with TRBD1 matching over 10 bases. The J segment lost 8 bases and the V segment lost 5 bases, leaving 3 bases of the junction unmatched. The CDR3 covers 13 residues. Germline CDR1 reads MNHEY; CDR2 reads SVGEGT. For the CDR3, the DNA is TGTGCCAGCAGTGGACAGGGGGTTGAGCCCCAGCATTTT. It translates to CASSGQGVEPQHF.

V gene TRBV9 combines with J gene TRBJ2-7; TRBD2 agrees at 7 bases. J lost 4 bases, V lost 7 bases, and 2 bases had no gene match. This CDR3 region has 11 residues. CDR1 and CDR2 from the germline V gene are SGDLS and YYNGEE. CDR3: CASGREYEQYF. CDR3 sequence (DNA): TGTGCCAGCGGGAGGGAATACGAGCAGTACTTC.

The rearrangement joins TRBV7-3 to TRBJ2-3; 14 positions match TRBD2. The CDR3 is 18 residues long. The J segment lost 3 bases and the V segment lost 4 bases, leaving 9 bases of the junction unmatched. The germline V gene encodes CDR1 SGHTA and CDR2 FQGTGA. The CDR3 protein is CASSSTRLAGGPTDTQYF. The CDR3 DNA is TGTGCCAGCAGCTCGACGAGACTAGCGGGGGGGCCGACAGATACGCAGTATTTT.

The chain links TRBV5-4 to TRBJ1-3; D call uncertain. Germline V CDR1 and CDR2: SGHNT, YYREEE (reference sequence). The CDR3 contains 13 residues. V lost 5 bases and J lost 2, with 8 bases in between. CDR3: CASSRTAGNTIYF. The CDR3 coding sequence is TGTGCCAGCAGTCGTACAGCTGGAAACACCATATATTTT.

This clone was seen a single time. This chain joins TRBV4-1 and TRBJ1-5; 9 bases map to TRBD1. After removal of 1 base from V and 6 bases from J, the junction contained 4 bases not matched to a gene. CDR3 length: 15 amino acids. The V gene's germline CDR1 is MGHRA and CDR2 YSYEKL. The DNA for the CDR3 is TGCGCCAGCAGCCAAGGGACAGGGGCGGGTCAGCCCCAGCATTTT. Protein product: CASSQGTGAGQPQHF.

The rearrangement joins TRBV6-2 or TRBV6-3 to TRBJ1-1; the D is unclear. V was pared by 3 bases and J by 2 bases, with 7 bases between. Germline CDR1 is MNHEY and CDR2 is SVGEGT. This CDR3 comprises 13 residues. The CDR3 DNA is TGTGCCAGCAGTTATATAATCAACACTGAAGCTTTCTTT. Translated: CASSYIINTEAFF.

V and J are TRBV5-4 and TRBJ1-1; D possibly corresponds to TRBD1 (5 bases). V dropped 4 bases and J dropped 5 bases, with 15 bases sitting between them. The CDR3 covers 14 residues. CDR1 and CDR2 from the germline V gene are SGHNT and YYREEE (reference sequence). The CDR3 sequence is CASSRGVVLTEAFF. Here the CDR3 DNA reads TGTGCCAGCAGCCGAGGGGTGGTATTAACTGAAGCTTTCTTT. Full variable domain (remainder filled in from reference TRBV5-4 and TRBJ1-1): ETGVTQSPTHLIKTRGQQVTLRCSSQSGHNTVSWYQQALGQGPQFIFQYYREEENGRGNFPPRFSGLQFPNYSSELNVNALELDDSALYLCASSRGVVLTEAFFGQGTRLTVV.